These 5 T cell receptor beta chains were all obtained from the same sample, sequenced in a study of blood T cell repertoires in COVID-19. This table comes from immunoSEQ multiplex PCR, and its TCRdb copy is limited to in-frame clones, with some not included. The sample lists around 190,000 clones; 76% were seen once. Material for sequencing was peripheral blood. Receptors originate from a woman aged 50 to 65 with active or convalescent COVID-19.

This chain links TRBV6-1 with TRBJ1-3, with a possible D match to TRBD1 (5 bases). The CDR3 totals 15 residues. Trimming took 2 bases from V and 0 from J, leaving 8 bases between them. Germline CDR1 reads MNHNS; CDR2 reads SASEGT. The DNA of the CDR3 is TGTGCCAGCAGTGAAATAAGGGGCTCTGGAAACACCATATATTTT. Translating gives CASSEIRGSGNTIYF.

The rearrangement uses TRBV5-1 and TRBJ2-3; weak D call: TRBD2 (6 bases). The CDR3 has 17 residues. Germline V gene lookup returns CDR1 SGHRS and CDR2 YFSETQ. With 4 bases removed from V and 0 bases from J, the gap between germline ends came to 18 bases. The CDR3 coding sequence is TGCGCCAGCAGCCCCTCCCCTAGCGACCCTAGCACAGATACGCAGTATTTT. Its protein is CASSPSPSDPSTDTQYF.

The CDR3 sequence: CASSGYRGGTEAFF. The CDR3 DNA reads as TGTGCCAGCAGCGGATACAGGGGAGGCACTGAAGCTTTCTTT. V is TRBV7-2 and J is TRBJ1-1; 7 bases agree with TRBD1. CDR3 length equals 14 residues. The ends lost 5 bases at V and 4 bases at J; junction bases unmatched: 7. Germline assignment: CDR1 SGHTA and CDR2 FQGNSA.

The CDR3 is CASSLRQDGEKLFF. The CDR3 DNA reads TGTGCCAGCAGCTTGAGACAGGACGGAGAAAAACTGTTTTTT. The chain joins TRBV7-8 to TRBJ1-4, with TRBD1 as a possible D gene (6 bases). CDR1 is SGHVS and CDR2 is FQNEAQ in the germline V gene. Trimming took 3 bases from V and 8 from J, leaving 13 bases between them. The CDR3 has 14 amino acids.

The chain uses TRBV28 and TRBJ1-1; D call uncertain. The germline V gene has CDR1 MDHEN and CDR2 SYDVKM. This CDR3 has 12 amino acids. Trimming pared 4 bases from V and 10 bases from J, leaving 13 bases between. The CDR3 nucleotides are TGTGCCAGCAGTTCCGTGAGGTTGGGAGCTTTCTTT. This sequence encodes CASSSVRLGAFF.